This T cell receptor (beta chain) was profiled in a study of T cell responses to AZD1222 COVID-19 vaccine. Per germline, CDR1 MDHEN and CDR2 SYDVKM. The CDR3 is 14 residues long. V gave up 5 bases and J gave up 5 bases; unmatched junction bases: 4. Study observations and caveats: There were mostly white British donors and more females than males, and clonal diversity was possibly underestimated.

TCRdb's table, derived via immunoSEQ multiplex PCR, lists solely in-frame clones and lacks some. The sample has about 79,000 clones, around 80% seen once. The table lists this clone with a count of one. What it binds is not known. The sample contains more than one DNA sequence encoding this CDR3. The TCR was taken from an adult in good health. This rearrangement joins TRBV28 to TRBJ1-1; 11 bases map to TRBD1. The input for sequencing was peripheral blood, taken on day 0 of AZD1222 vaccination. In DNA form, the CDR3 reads TGTGCCAGCAGTCCCGGGACAGGGGGGACTGAAGCTTTCTTT. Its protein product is CASSPGTGGTEAFF.